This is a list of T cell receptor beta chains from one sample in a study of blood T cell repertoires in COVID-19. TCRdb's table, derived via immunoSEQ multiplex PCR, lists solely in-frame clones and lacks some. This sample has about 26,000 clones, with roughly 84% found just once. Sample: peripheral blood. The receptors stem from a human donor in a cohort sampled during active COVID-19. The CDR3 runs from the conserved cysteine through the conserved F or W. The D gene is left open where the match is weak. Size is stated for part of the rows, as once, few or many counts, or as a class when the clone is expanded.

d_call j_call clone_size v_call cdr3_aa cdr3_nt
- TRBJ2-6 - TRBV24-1 CATSGTNSGANVLTF TGTGCCACCAGTGGTACAAACTCTGGGGCCAACGTCCTGACTTTC
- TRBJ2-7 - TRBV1 CTSSLSGPRLVGSYEQYF TGCACCAGCAGCCTTAGTGGTCCAAGACTAGTCGGGTCCTACGAGCAGTACTTC
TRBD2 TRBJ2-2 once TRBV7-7 CASTEGLTTGELFF TGTGCCAGCACCGAGGGACTAACGACCGGGGAGCTGTTTTTT
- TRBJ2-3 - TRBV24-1 CATSDFRQGDTQYF TGTGCCACCAGTGATTTTAGGCAGGGCGATACGCAGTATTTT
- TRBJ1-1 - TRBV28 CASSPLLNTEAFF TGTGCCAGCAGCCCCTTATTGAACACTGAAGCTTTCTTT
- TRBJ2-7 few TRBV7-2 CASSLSQGYEQYF TGTGCCAGCAGCTTGTCTCAGGGCTACGAGCAGTACTTC
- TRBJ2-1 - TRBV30 CAWTRGYNEQFF TGTGCCTGGACCAGGGGATACAATGAGCAGTTCTTC
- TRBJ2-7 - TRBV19 CASSISPYEQYF TGTGCCAGTAGTATTAGCCCGTACGAGCAGTACTTC
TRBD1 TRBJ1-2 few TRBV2 CASRPRDRILDYGYTF TGTGCCAGCAGACCTAGGGACAGAATATTGGACTATGGCTACACCTTC
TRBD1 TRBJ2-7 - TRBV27 CASSLKGALYEQYF TGTGCCAGCAGTTTAAAGGGGGCTCTCTACGAGCAGTACTTC
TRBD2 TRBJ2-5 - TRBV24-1 CATSDAGTSFGETQYF TGTGCCACCAGTGATGCCGGGACTAGCTTTGGAGAGACCCAGTACTTC
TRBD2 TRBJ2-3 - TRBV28 CASSLRGGSRDTQYF TGTGCCAGCAGTTTACGTGGCGGGAGTCGGGATACGCAGTATTTT
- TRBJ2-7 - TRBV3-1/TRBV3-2 CASSQGGRREQYF TGTGCCAGCAGCCAAGGGGGGCGAAGGGAGCAGTACTTC
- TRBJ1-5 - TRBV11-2 CASSHGHVGQPQHF TGTGCCAGCAGCCACGGACACGTCGGGCAGCCCCAGCATTTT
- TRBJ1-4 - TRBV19 CASSITGGLVEKLFF TGTGCCAGTAGTATCACGGGAGGTCTGGTTGAAAAACTGTTTTTT
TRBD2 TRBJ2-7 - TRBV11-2 CASSSRGAGGPRQYF TGTGCCAGCAGCTCCCGGGGGGCGGGAGGGCCAAGGCAGTACTTC
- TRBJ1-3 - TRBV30 CAWSLGTGQSGNTIYF TGTGCCTGGAGCCTCGGAACAGGACAATCTGGAAACACCATATATTTT
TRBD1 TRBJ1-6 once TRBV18 CASSPGGQRLNSPLHF TGTGCCAGCTCACCAGGGGGACAGCGGTTAAATTCACCCCTCCACTTT
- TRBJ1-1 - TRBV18 CASSPPDPRDTEAFF TGTGCCAGCTCACCTCCGGACCCGAGGGACACTGAAGCTTTCTTT
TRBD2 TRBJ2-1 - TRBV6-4 CASSDSGRAVEQFF TGTGCCAGCAGTGACAGCGGGAGGGCGGTAGAGCAGTTCTTC
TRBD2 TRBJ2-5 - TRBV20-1 CSATDGSGGQETQYF TGCAGTGCTACTGATGGTAGCGGGGGGCAAGAGACCCAGTACTTC
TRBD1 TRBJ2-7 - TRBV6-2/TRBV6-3 CASSYSGTGSYEQYF TGTGCCAGCAGTTACTCGGGGACAGGATCCTACGAGCAGTACTTC
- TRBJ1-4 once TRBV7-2 CASGTQGGEKLFF TGTGCCAGCGGAACACAGGGTGGTGAAAAACTGTTTTTT
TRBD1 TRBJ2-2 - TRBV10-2 CASSGQGNTGELFF TGCGCCAGCTCGGGACAGGGAAATACCGGGGAGCTGTTTTTT
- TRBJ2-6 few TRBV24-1 CATRSSGANVLTF TGTGCCACACGGAGTTCTGGGGCCAACGTCCTGACTTTC
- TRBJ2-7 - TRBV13 CASSLGNFQSSYEQYF TGTGCCAGCAGCTTAGGAAACTTTCAAAGCTCCTACGAGCAGTACTTC
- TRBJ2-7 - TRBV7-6 CASSPFQGTYEQYF TGTGCCAGCAGCCCTTTCCAGGGTACCTACGAGCAGTACTTC
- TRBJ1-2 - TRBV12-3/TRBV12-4 CASTLLPREDYTF TGTGCCAGCACCCTACTCCCCAGGGAGGACTACACCTTC
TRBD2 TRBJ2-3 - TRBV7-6 CASSVAGGSTDTQYF TGTGCCAGCAGCGTAGCGGGAGGAAGCACAGATACGCAGTATTTT